This T cell receptor beta chain was observed in a study of T-cell memory formation after mild COVID-19. This clonotype was detected ten times or more. The antigen remains undetermined. V dropped 0 bases and J dropped 5 bases, with 10 bases sitting between them. Germline V lookup: CDR1 LGHNA, CDR2 YSLEER. This CDR3 has 14 residues. Points from the study as a whole: Most CD4+ clones that shrank were in CM and EM, while CD8+ ones turned up in EMRA. SARS-CoV-2 specificity of second-wave clones peaking day 37 was unconfirmed. Clones contracting day 15 to 85 were balanced CD4/CD8; later expanders leaned CD4+.

From 5'RACE with constant-segment primers came TCR alpha and TCR beta cDNA libraries that carried sample barcodes and UMIs. TCRdb re-called the 5' RACE reads with MiXCR, one entry per CDR3 protein. The sample consists of 150,000 to 200,000 distinct CDR3 sequences, around a third of them appearing once. Sequenced sample: PBMCs or a T cell subset sorted from them (not recorded which). The chain carries TRBV4-3 and TRBJ2-5, with TRBD2 as a possible D gene (5 bases). The clonotype originates from an adult woman who had mild COVID-19 (a few samples of this study predate the infection). Cell type and time point are not known. The chain's CDR3 is CASSQDEGTETQYF. CDR3 nucleotides: TGCGCCAGCAGCCAAGATGAGGGAACGGAGACCCAGTACTTC.